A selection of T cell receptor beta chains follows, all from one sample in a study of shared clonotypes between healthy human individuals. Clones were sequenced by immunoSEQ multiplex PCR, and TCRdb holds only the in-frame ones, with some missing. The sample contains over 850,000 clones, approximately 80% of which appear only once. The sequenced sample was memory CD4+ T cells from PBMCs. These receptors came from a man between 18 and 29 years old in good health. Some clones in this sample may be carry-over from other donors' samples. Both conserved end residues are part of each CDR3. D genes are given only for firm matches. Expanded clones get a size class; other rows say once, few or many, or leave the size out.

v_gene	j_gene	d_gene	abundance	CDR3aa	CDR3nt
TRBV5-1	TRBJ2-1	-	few	CASSLGQSVVDEQFF	TGCGCCAGCAGCCTCGGACAGTCCGTTGTGGATGAGCAGTTCTTC
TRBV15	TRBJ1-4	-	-	CATSREVASRGEKLFF	TGTGCCACCAGCAGAGAAGTGGCCTCCAGGGGTGAAAAACTGTTTTTT
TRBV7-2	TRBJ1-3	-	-	CASSPGSSGNTIYF	TGTGCCAGCAGCCCAGGATCTAGTGGAAACACCATATATTTT
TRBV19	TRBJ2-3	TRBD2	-	CASSIRVAGRTDTQYF	TGTGCCAGTAGTATACGAGTAGCGGGACGCACAGATACGCAGTATTTT
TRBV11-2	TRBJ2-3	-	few	CASSPEQGTQYF	TGTGCCAGCAGCCCAGAACAGGGCACGCAGTATTTT
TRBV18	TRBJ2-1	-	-	CASSPPWNGGNEQFF	TGTGCCAGCTCACCACCGTGGAACGGCGGCAATGAGCAGTTCTTC
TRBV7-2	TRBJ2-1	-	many	CASSLVGYNNEQFF	TGTGCCAGCAGCTTAGTGGGGTACAACAATGAGCAGTTCTTC
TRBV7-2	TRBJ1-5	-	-	CASSLGTGQPQHF	TGTGCCAGCAGCTTAGGGACTGGTCAGCCCCAGCATTTT
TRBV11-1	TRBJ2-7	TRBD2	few	CASSLDRGLAAAYEQYF	TGTGCCAGCAGCTTAGATAGGGGACTAGCGGCCGCCTACGAGCAGTACTTC
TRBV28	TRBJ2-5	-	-	CASRRGLQETQYF	TGTGCCAGCAGGCGGGGTCTACAAGAGACCCAGTACTTC
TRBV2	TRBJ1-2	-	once	CASSAVLGQIYGYTF	TGTGCCAGCAGTGCGGTTTTGGGGCAGATCTATGGCTACACCTTC
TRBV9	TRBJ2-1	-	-	CASSVVAAGYNEQFF	TGTGCCAGCAGCGTAGTGGCGGCGGGGTACAATGAGCAGTTCTTC
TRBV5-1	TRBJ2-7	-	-	CASSGRGRAYEQYF	TGCGCCAGCAGCGGACGGGGGAGAGCCTACGAGCAGTACTTC
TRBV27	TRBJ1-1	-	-	CASSYGRENTEAFF	TGTGCCAGCAGTTACGGGCGGGAGAACACTGAAGCTTTCTTT
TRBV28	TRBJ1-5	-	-	CASSFSGRGVSGNQPQHF	TGTGCCAGCAGTTTCTCGGGACGGGGGGTTTCGGGCAATCAGCCCCAGCATTTT
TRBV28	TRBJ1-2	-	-	CASSLGPYGYTF	TGTGCCAGCAGTTTGGGCCCCTATGGCTACACCTTC
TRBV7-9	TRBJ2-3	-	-	CASSFGPVDTQYF	TGTGCCAGCAGCTTTGGGCCAGTAGATACGCAGTATTTT